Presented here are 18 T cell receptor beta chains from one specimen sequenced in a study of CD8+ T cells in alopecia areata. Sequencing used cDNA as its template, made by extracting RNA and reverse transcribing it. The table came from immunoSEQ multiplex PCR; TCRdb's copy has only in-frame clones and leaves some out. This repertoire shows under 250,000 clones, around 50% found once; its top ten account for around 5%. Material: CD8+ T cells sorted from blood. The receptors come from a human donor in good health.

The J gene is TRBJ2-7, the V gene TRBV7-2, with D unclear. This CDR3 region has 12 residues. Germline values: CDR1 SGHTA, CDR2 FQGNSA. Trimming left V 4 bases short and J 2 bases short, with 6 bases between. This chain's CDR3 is CASSSPAYEQYF. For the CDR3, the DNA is TGTGCCAGCAGCTCCCCCGCCTACGAGCAGTACTTC.

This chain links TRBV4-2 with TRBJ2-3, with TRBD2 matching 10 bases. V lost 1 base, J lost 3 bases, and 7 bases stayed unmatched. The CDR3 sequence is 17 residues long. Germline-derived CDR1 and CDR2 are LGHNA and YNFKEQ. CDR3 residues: CASSQGPLAGRTDTQYF. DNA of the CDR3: TGTGCCAGCAGCCAAGGTCCACTAGCGGGGAGGACAGATACGCAGTATTTT.

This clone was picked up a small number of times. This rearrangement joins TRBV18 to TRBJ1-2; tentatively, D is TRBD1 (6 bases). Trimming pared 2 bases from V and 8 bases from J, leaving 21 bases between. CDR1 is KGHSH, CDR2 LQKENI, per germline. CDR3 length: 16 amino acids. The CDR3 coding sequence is TGTGCCAGCTCACCAACAGGGAGTACACCCTGGCGGGGCTACACCTTC. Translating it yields CASSPTGSTPWRGYTF.

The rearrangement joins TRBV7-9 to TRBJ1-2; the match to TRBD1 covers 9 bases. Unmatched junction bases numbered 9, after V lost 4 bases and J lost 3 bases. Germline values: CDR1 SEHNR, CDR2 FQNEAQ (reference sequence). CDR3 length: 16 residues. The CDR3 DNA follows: TGTGCCAGCAGCTCGCCCGACAGGGGGTCACACTATGGCTACACCTTC. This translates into CASSSPDRGSHYGYTF.

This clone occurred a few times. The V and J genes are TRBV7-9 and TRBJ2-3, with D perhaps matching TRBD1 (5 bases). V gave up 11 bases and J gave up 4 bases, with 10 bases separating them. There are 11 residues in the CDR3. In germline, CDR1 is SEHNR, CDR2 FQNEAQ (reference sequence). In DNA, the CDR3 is TGTGCCGGCGAAGGGGCAGATACGCAGTATTTT. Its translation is CAGEGADTQYF.

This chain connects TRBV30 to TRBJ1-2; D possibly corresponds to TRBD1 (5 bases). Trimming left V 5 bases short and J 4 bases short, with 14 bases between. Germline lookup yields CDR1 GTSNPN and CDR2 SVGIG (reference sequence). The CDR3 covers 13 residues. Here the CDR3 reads CAWRPQGGYGYTF. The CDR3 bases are TGTGCCTGGCGCCCCCAGGGCGGCTATGGCTACACCTTC.

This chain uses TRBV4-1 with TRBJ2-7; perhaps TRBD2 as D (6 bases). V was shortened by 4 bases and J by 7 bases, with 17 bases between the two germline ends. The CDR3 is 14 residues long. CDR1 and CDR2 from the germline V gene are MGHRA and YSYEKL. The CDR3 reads CASSPITSAGEQYF. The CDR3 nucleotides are TGCGCCAGCAGCCCAATAACCTCTGCGGGAGAGCAGTACTTC.

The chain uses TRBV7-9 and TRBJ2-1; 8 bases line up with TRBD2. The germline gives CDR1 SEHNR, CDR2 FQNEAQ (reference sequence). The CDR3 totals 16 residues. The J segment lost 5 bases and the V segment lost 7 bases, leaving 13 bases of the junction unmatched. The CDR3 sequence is CASTARGGGRHNEQFF. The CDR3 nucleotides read TGTGCCAGCACCGCCCGGGGCGGGGGGCGCCACAATGAGCAGTTCTTC.

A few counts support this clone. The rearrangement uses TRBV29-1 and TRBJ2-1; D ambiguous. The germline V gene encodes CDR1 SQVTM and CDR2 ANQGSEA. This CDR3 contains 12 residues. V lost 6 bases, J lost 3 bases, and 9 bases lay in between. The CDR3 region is CSVLTIYNEQFF. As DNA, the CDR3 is TGCAGCGTGTTAACTATCTACAATGAGCAGTTCTTC.

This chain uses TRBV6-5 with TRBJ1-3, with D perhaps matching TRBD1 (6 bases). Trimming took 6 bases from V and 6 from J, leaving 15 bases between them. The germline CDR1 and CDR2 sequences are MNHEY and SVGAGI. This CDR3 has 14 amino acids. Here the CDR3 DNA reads TGTGCCAGCAGGTTACAGGGCTTGGAAAACACCATATATTTT. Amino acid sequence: CASRLQGLENTIYF.

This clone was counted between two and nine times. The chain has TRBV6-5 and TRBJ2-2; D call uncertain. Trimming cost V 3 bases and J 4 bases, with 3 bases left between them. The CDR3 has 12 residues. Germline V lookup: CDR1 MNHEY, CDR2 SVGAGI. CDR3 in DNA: TGTGCCAGCAGTTATTCCACCGGGGAGCTGTTTTTT. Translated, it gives CASSYSTGELFF.

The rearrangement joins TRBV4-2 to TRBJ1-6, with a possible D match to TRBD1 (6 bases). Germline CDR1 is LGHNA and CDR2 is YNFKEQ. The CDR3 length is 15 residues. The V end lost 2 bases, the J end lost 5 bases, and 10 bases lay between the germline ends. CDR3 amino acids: CASSQNYRDNSPLHF. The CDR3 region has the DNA TGTGCCAGCAGCCAAAACTACAGGGATAATTCACCCCTCCACTTT.

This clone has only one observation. CDR3 protein: CASSSPARETQYF. The CDR3 coding sequence is TGCGCCAGCAGCTCGCCAGCGCGAGAGACCCAGTACTTC. This chain connects TRBV5-1 to TRBJ2-5; D gene unclear. V was clipped by 3 bases and J by 4 bases, with 10 bases between them. Germline CDR1 and CDR2: SGHRS and YFSETQ. The CDR3 covers 13 residues.

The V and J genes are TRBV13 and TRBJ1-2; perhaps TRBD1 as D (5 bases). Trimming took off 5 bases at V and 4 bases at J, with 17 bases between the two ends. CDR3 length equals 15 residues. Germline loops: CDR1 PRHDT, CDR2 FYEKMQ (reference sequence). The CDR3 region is CASSTLLGAPYGYTF. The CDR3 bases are TGTGCCAGCAGCACCCTGCTCGGGGCACCCTATGGCTACACCTTC.

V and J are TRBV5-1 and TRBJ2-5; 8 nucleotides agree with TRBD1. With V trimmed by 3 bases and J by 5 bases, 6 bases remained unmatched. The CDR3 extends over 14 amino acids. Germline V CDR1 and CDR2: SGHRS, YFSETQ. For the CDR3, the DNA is TGCGCCAGCAGCTCTCGGACAGGGTCGGAGACCCAGTACTTC. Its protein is CASSSRTGSETQYF.

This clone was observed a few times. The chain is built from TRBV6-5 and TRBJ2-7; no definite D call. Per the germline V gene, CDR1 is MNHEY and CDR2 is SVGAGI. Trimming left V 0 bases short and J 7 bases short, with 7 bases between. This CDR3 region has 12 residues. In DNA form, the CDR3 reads TGTGCCAGCAGTTACTCGAGTGAGGAGCAGTACTTC. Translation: CASSYSSEEQYF.

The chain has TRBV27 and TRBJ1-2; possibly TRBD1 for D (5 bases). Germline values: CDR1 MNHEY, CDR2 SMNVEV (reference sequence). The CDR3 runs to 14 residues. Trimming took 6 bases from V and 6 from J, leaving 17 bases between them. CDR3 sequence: CASSLGGLRDGYTF. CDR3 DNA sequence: TGTGCCAGCAGCTTGGGGGGGTTACGCGATGGCTACACCTTC.

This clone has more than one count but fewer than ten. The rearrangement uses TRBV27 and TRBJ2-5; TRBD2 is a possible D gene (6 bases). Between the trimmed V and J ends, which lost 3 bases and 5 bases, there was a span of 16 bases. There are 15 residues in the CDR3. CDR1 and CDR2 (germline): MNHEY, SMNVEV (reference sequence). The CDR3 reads CASSLSQLGGETQYF. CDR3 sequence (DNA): TGTGCCAGCAGTTTGAGTCAGTTGGGGGGTGAGACCCAGTACTTC.